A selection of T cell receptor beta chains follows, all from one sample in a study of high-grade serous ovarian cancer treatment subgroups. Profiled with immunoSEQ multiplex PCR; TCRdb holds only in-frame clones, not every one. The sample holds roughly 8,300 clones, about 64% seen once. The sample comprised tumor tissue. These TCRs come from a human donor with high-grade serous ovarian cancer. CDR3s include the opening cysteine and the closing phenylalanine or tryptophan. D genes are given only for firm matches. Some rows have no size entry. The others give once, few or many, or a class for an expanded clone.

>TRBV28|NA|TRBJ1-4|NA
CASSKGQGREKLFF
TGTGCCAGCAGCAAAGGGCAGGGCAGGGAAAAACTGTTTTTT
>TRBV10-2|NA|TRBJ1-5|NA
CASSDRGSGNQPQHF
TGCGCCAGCAGTGACAGGGGATCAGGCAATCAGCCCCAGCATTTT
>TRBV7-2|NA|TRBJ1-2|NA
CASSPGQDYGYTF
TGTGCCAGCAGCCCGGGTCAGGACTATGGCTACACCTTC
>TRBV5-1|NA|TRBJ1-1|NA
CASSLQPVNTEAFF
TGCGCCAGCAGCTTACAGCCCGTGAACACTGAAGCTTTCTTT
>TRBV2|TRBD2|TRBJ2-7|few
CASRGRGSSYEQYF
TGTGCCAGCAGGGGGCGGGGGAGCTCCTACGAGCAGTACTTC
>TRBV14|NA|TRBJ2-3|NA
CASSQEGGHTFTDTQYF
TGTGCCAGCAGCCAGGAAGGGGGACACACTTTCACAGATACGCAGTATTTT
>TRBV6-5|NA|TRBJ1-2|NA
CASSFPQTAANYGYTF
TGTGCCAGCAGTTTCCCCCAGACTGCAGCTAACTATGGCTACACCTTC
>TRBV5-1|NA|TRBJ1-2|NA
CASSLGPLDGGRYGYTF
TGCGCCAGCAGCTTGGGGCCCCTCGATGGGGGGCGCTATGGCTACACCTTC
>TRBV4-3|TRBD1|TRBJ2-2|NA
CASSRHRGTNTGELFF
TGCGCCAGCAGTCGCCACAGGGGCACGAACACCGGGGAGCTGTTTTTT
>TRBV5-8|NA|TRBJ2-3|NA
CASSLGMTEYYTDTQYF
TGTGCCAGCAGCTTGGGAATGACGGAATACTACACAGATACGCAGTATTTT
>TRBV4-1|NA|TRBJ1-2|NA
CASSLKSQGSDGYTF
TGCGCCAGCAGCCTGAAGTCCCAGGGGTCCGATGGCTACACCTTC
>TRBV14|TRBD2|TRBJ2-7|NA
CASSKGTSGRYEQYF
TGTGCCAGCAGCAAAGGGACTAGCGGGAGGTACGAGCAGTACTTC
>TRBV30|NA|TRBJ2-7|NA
CAWGRGESSYEQYF
TGTGCCTGGGGCCGAGGCGAGAGCTCCTACGAGCAGTACTTC
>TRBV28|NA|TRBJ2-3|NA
CASSFGGRTDTQYF
TGTGCCAGCAGTTTTGGCGGTCGCACAGATACGCAGTATTTT
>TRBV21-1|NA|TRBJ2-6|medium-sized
CASRTFYSGANVLTF
TGTGCCAGCAGGACATTTTACTCTGGGGCCAACGTCCTGACTTTC
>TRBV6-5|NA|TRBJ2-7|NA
CASSYGQGTYEQYF
TGTGCCAGCAGTTATGGGCAGGGGACTTACGAGCAGTACTTC
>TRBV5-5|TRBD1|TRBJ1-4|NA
CASSQGGTNEKLFF
TGTGCCAGCAGTCAGGGGGGAACTAATGAAAAACTGTTTTTT
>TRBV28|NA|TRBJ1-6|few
CASSKSSGQVSPLHF
TGTGCCAGTTCCAAAAGTTCGGGACAAGTTTCACCCCTCCACTTT
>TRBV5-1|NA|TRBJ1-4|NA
CASSYARRRGEKLFF
TGCGCCAGCAGCTATGCACGCAGGAGGGGCGAAAAACTGTTTTTT
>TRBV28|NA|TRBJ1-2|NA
CASSLRQPLMPYGYTF
TGTGCCAGCAGTTTGAGACAGCCGCTTATGCCCTATGGCTACACCTTC
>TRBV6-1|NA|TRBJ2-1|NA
CASSARGHTQYNEQFF
TGTGCCAGCAGTGCCCGCGGACACACGCAATACAATGAGCAGTTCTTC
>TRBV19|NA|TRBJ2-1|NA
CASSHSVGNEQFF
TGTGCCAGTAGTCACTCAGTCGGCAATGAGCAGTTCTTC